This T cell receptor delta chain was sequenced in a study of γδ T cells in repeated Plasmodium falciparum infection. Study context: Donors were malaria-exposed Malian children or age- and gender-matched Australian children. Malian repertoires were sampled cross-sectionally without transmission and longitudinally through febrile malaria.

Vgamma9/Vdelta2+ and Vdelta2-negative gammadelta T cells were flow-sorted from PBMC for bulk sequencing. TCRdb re-called the multiplex PCR reads through CATT. The sample yields 90,000 or so delta-chain clones, 0.75% to 1% seen once. The germline V gene has CDR1 GEAIGNYY and CDR2 EKD. The CDR3 runs to 24 residues. The ends lost 0 bases at V and 5 bases at J; junction bases unmatched: 24. As concerns this clone: TCRdb shows a much larger clone's protein in place of this DNA's translation, and the two differ at residue 17, likely through a read error; the protein shown is translated from the DNA.

The chain links TRDV2 to TRDJ3, with 10 bases fitting TRDD3. Source material: gamma-delta T cells from blood. The clonotype was recovered from a pool of human donors (malaria-infected and uninfected, not separated). The CDR3 is CACDTFAKDDSYWGISRDTRQMFF. DNA of the CDR3: TGTGCCTGTGACACCTTCGCGAAAGACGACTCTTACTGGGGGATTTCCCGGGACACCCGACAGATGTTTTTC.